One and the same sample provided the 16 T cell receptor beta chains below, sequenced in a study of T cells in Graves' hyperthyroidism and ophthalmopathy (dated by TCRdb to the late 2010s). Library preparation employed multiplex PCR. These reads were obtained on an Illumina HiSeq 2000. The TCR beta CDR3 regions were amplified from the RNA transcripts. For the first round of RT-PCR on the TCR CDR3, the HTBI primer set was used together with the Qiagen OneStep RT-PCR kit. TCRdb reran the public reads through fastp at Q25 and MiXCR, keeping productive beta chains. For every CDR3 protein sequence, its rows merge into one entry that carries the most common genes and DNA. The sample table shows around 520,000 distinct CDR3 sequences, and approximately 15% are seen once. The top ten constitute less than 20% of the sample. Sequenced material: blood. All receptors derive from a young woman with Graves' hyperthyroidism.

The table lists this clonotype with many counts. The chain combines TRBV7-2 with TRBJ2-7, with 10 nucleotides matching TRBD2. Germline lookup yields CDR1 SGHTA and CDR2 FQGNSA. V lost 4 bases to trimming and J lost 2 bases; unmatched junction nucleotides: 5. The CDR3 contains 15 residues. The CDR3: CASSSRTSGTYEQYV. CDR3 nucleotide sequence: TGTGCCAGCAGCTCCCGGACTAGCGGAACCTACGAGCAGTACGTC.

The gene calls are TRBV6-1 and TRBJ1-5; D unclear. This CDR3 has 14 amino acids. Germline V lookup: CDR1 MNHNS, CDR2 SASEGT. Trimming removed 8 bases at V and 2 bases at J, with 13 bases between. CDR3 protein: CASLILGGNQPQHF. Here the CDR3 DNA reads TGTGCCAGCTTAATTCTTGGCGGCAATCAGCCCCAGCATTTT.

The genes are TRBV13 and TRBJ1-2; 8 positions match TRBD1. After removal of 0 bases from V and 3 bases from J, the junction contained 3 bases not matched to a gene. The CDR3 runs 15 residues. Germline CDR1 and CDR2: PRHDT and FYEKMQ (reference sequence). The CDR3 DNA follows: TGTGCCAGCAGCTTAGGGGACAGGGAGTACTATGGCTACACCTTC. Its translation: CASSLGDREYYGYTF.

This clonotype was seen a few times. The chain joins TRBV3-1 to TRBJ2-1, with 13 bases matching TRBD2. With V trimmed by 6 bases and J by 5 bases, 7 bases remained unmatched. The germline gives CDR1 LGHDT, CDR2 YNNKEL (reference sequence). CDR3 length equals 16 residues. Here the CDR3 DNA reads TGTGCCAGCAGAAAACTAGCGGGAGGGAGAGACAATGAGCAGTTCTTC. This gives the protein CASRKLAGGRDNEQFF.

The J gene is TRBJ2-7, the V gene TRBV29-1; 12 bases are shared with TRBD2. The CDR3 length is 14 residues. Trimming cost V 6 bases and J 3 bases; bases outside gene matches: 6. In germline, CDR1 is SQVTM, CDR2 ANQGSEA. The CDR3 region has the DNA TGCAGCGTCGGGACTAGCGGGCCAGGCTACGAGCAGTACGTC. Translated, it gives CSVGTSGPGYEQYV.

This clonotype showed up just a few times. The chain uses TRBV10-2 and TRBJ2-3; maybe TRBD2 (6 bases). Germline values: CDR1 WSHSY, CDR2 SAAADI. Trimming cost V 4 bases and J 4 bases, with 24 bases left between them. The CDR3 is made up of 18 amino acids. The CDR3 region is CASSGATKQAGSSDTQYF. The CDR3 DNA reads as TGCGCCAGCAGTGGTGCGACAAAACAGGCGGGGTCCTCAGATACGCAGTATTTT.

The table lists this clonotype with many counts. This chain uses TRBV11-2 with TRBJ2-7; D unresolved. This CDR3 has 16 residues. Germline lookup yields CDR1 SGHAT and CDR2 FQNNGV. The germline V and J ends were trimmed by 0 bases and 2 bases, with 14 bases remaining between them. The CDR3 is CASSLDLARPPYEQYF. The CDR3 DNA follows: TGTGCCAGCAGCTTAGATCTGGCCAGGCCCCCCTACGAGCAGTACTTC.

The CDR3 region is CAWYERVSEQYV. CDR3 DNA: TGTGCCTGGTACGAGAGGGTATCCGAGCAGTACGTC. The rearrangement uses TRBV30 and TRBJ2-7; maybe TRBD2 (5 bases). This CDR3 region has 12 residues. V lost 5 bases and J 6 bases, leaving 14 bases between the germline ends. From germline, CDR1 is GTSNPN and CDR2 SVGIG (reference sequence).

This clonotype was picked up many times. The V and J genes are TRBV13 and TRBJ2-1; D remains ambiguous. Deletions cut 0 bases from V and 15 bases from J, with 18 bases between. Germline lookup yields CDR1 PRHDT and CDR2 FYEKMQ (reference sequence). The CDR3 runs to 14 residues. The CDR3 sequence: CASSLGGTPPNPFF. In DNA form, the CDR3 reads TGTGCCAGCAGCTTAGGAGGTACACCCCCAAATCCGTTCTTC.

Ten or more counts support this clonotype. The J gene is TRBJ2-2, the V gene TRBV12-3 or TRBV12-4; D not resolved. The CDR3 extends over 12 amino acids. Trimming removed 5 bases at V and 6 bases at J, with 7 bases between. The CDR3 DNA sequence: TGTGCCAGCAGTCTTGTCCCCGGGGAGCTGTTTTTT. It is translated as CASSLVPGELFF.

This clonotype was picked up many times. The V call is TRBV2, the J call TRBJ1-6; no firm D call. CDR1 is SNHLY and CDR2 is FYNNEI in the germline V gene. V lost 1 base to trimming and J lost 5 bases, with 15 bases between them. The CDR3 contains 17 residues. This CDR3 reads CASSEVDGSADNSPLHF. CDR3 DNA sequence: TGTGCCAGCAGTGAAGTTGACGGCTCGGCGGATAATTCACCCCTCCACTTT.

The chain employs TRBV6-1 and TRBJ1-5; TRBD1 might be the D (5 bases). Trimming shortened V by 3 bases and J by 3 bases, and 18 bases separated the two germline ends. CDR3 length equals 17 residues. Germline V gene lookup returns CDR1 MNHNS and CDR2 SASEGT. The DNA for the CDR3 is TGTGCCAGCAGTGAGCTACCGGGTTCAGGGATCAATCAGCCCCAGCATTTT. It encodes CASSELPGSGINQPQHF.

This clonotype has only a few counts. The chain couples TRBV14 to TRBJ2-3, with a weak D call TRBD2 (6 bases). CDR3 length: 14 residues. V lost 4 bases and J lost 4, with 12 bases in between. Germline assignment: CDR1 SGHDN and CDR2 FVKESK. This chain's CDR3 is CASSPTRLADTQYF. The CDR3 DNA reads as TGTGCCAGCAGCCCGACGAGACTAGCAGATACGCAGTATTTT.

Many counts were recorded for this clonotype. This chain joins TRBV3-1 and TRBJ2-1; 10 nucleotides align to TRBD2. The CDR3 contains 16 residues. Trimming removed 4 bases from V and 6 bases from J; junction bases left unmatched: 9. CDR1 is LGHDT, CDR2 YNNKEL, per germline (reference sequence). CDR3 in DNA: TGTGCCAGCAGCCTAAGGGGAATAGCGGGGGGCAATGAGCAGTTCTTC. Protein: CASSLRGIAGGNEQFF.

This clonotype has at least ten counts. The chain recombines TRBV13 with TRBJ2-2, with no clear D. CDR3 length: 15 residues. Trimming shortened V by 5 bases and J by 4 bases, and 14 bases separated the two germline ends. CDR1 is PRHDT and CDR2 is FYEKMQ in the germline V gene (reference sequence). The CDR3 coding sequence is TGTGCCAGCAGCCCAAGTTGGTTAGGCACCGGGGAGCTGTTTTTT. Protein sequence: CASSPSWLGTGELFF.

This clonotype was recorded many times. This chain uses TRBV20-1 with TRBJ2-7; 7 bases agree with TRBD2. The trim removed 5 bases at V and 1 base at J, leaving 14 bases unmatched. The CDR3 is 16 amino acids. Germline V gene lookup returns CDR1 DFQATT and CDR2 SNEGSKA (reference sequence). The CDR3 DNA sequence: TGCAGTGCTGGGGGGGTGCTTTCACGGGCGTCCTACGAGCAGTACTTC. Translated: CSAGGVLSRASYEQYF.